This T cell receptor beta chain was found in a study of shared clonotypes between healthy human individuals. A word on this clone: The antigen remains undetermined.

The study, taken as a whole, reports: Memory subsets had estimated richness that was generally smaller than that of naive subsets. What limited the represented genetic and exposure-history diversity was the small number of donors. Naive CD4 clonotypes overlapped across a handful of donors at roughly 5.1%.

Generated by immunoSEQ multiplex PCR, the TCRdb table keeps only in-frame clones and is missing some. This sample has around 640,000 clones; 95% to 96% occur once, and the top ten carry less than 0.13%. CD8 cells classed as naive were CD45RO-negative and positively selected for CCR7, excluding terminally differentiated effector memory CD45RA+ cells. This receptor was identified in a woman aged 25-40 years in good health. The sample taken for sequencing was naive CD8+ T cells sorted from blood.

CDR3 in amino acids: CSVVRSSGSNEQFF. The CDR3 nucleotides read TGCAGCGTTGTTCGGTCTAGCGGGAGCAATGAGCAGTTCTTC. This rearrangement joins TRBV29-1 to TRBJ2-1; 10 bases match TRBD2. Germline V gene lookup returns CDR1 SQVTM and CDR2 ANQGSEA. V shed 4 bases, J shed 6 bases, and the junction held 6 bases outside the gene matches. This CDR3 has 14 residues.